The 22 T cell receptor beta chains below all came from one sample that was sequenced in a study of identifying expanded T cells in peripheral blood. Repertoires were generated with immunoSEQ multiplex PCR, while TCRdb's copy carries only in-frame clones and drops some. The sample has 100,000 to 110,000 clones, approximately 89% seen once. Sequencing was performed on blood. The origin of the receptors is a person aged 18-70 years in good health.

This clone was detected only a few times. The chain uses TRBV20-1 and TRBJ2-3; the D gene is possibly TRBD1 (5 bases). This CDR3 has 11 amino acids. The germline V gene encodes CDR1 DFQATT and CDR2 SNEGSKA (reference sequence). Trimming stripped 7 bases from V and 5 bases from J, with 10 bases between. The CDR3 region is CSVGPRDTQYF. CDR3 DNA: TGCAGTGTGGGGCCCCGAGATACGCAGTATTTT.

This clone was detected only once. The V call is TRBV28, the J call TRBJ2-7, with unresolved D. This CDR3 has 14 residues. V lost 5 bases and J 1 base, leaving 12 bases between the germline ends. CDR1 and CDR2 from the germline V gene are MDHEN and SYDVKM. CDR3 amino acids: CASSEPLASYEQYF. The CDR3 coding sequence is TGTGCCAGCAGTGAGCCCCTGGCGTCCTACGAGCAGTACTTC.

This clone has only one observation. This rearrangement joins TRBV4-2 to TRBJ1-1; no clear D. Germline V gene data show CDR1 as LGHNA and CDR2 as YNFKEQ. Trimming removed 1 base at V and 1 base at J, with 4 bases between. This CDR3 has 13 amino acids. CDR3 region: CASSQGGNTEAFF. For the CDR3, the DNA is TGTGCCAGCAGCCAAGGGGGGAACACTGAAGCTTTCTTT.

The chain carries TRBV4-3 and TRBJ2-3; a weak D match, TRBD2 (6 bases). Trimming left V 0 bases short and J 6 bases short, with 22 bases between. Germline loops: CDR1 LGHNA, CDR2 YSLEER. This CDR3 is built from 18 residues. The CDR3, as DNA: TGCGCCAGCAGCCAAGATAGCTCGCGGGGAAGGTTAAGGGATACGCAGTATTTT. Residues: CASSQDSSRGRLRDTQYF.

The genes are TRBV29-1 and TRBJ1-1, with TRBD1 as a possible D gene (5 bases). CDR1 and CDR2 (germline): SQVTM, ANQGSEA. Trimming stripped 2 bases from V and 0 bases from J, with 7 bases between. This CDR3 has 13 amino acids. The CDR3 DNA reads TGCAGCGTTGAACACAGGATGAACACTGAAGCTTTCTTT. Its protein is CSVEHRMNTEAFF.

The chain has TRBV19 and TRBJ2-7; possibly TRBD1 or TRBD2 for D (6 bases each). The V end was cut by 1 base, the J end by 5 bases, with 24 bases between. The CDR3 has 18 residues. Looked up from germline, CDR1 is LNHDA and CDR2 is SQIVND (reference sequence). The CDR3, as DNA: TGTGCCAGTAGTATAGGGAAGGTGCCGGAGGGGGAGGTTCACGAGCAGTACTTC. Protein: CASSIGKVPEGEVHEQYF.

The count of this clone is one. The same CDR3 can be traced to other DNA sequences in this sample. The CDR3 is CASSRDGFNEKLFF. CDR3 nucleotides: TGCGCCAGCAGCCGGGACGGATTTAATGAAAAACTGTTTTTT. This chain joins TRBV5-1 and TRBJ1-4; D is possibly TRBD1 (5 bases). Germline V gene data show CDR1 as SGHRS and CDR2 as YFSETQ. V was shortened by 4 bases and J by 4 bases, with 11 bases between the two germline ends. The CDR3 extends over 14 amino acids.

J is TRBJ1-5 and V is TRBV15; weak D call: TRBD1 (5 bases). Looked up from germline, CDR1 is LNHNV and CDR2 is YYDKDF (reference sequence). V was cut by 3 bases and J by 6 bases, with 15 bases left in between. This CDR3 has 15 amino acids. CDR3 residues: CATSRDKLIAQPQHF. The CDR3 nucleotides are TGTGCCACCAGCAGGGACAAATTAATCGCTCAGCCCCAGCATTTT.

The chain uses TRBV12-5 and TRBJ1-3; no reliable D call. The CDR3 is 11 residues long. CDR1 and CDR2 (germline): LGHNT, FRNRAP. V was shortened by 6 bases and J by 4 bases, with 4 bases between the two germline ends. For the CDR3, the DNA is TGTGCTAGTGGCAAGGGAAACACCATATATTTT. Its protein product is CASGKGNTIYF. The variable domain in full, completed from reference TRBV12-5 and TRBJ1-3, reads DARVTQTPRHKVTEMGQEVTMRCQPILGHNTVFWYRQTMMQGLELLAYFRNRAPLDDSGMPKDRFSAEMPDATLATLKIQPSEPRDSAVYFCASGKGNTIYFGEGSWLTVV.

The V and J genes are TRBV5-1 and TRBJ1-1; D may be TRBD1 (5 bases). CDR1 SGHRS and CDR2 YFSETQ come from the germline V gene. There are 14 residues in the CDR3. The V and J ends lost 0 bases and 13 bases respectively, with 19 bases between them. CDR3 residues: CASSLAKGQGDDFF. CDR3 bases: TGCGCCAGCAGCTTGGCAAAAGGGCAGGGAGACGATTTCTTT. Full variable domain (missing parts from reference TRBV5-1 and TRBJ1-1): KAGVTQTPRYLIKTRGQQVTLSCSPISGHRSVSWYQQTPGQGLQFLFEYFSETQRNKGNFPGRFSGRQFSNSRSEMNVSTLELGDSALYLCASSLAKGQGDDFFGQGTRLTVV.

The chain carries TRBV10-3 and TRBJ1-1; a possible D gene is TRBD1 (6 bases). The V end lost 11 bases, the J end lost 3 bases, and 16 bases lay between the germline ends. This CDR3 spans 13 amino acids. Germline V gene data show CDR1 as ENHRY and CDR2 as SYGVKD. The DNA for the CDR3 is TGTGCCGCATCTGGGGGCGAGGACACTGAAGCTTTCTTT. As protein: CAASGGEDTEAFF.

The CDR3: CASSQDPENTEAFF. CDR3 sequence (DNA): TGCGCCAGCAGCCAAGATCCGGAGAACACTGAAGCTTTCTTT. This rearrangement joins TRBV4-3 to TRBJ1-1; D ambiguous. Germline V CDR1 and CDR2: LGHNA, YSLEER. The CDR3 runs 14 residues. The ends were cut back, 0 bases at V and 1 base at J, with 6 bases in the middle.

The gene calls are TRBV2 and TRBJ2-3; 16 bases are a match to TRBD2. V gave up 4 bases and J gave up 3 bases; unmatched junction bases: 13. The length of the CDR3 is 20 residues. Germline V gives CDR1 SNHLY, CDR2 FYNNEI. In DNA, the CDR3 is TGTGCCAGCAGTGCGAGTCCGGGACTAGCGGGGGGGCCCTTGACAGATACGCAGTATTTT. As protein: CASSASPGLAGGPLTDTQYF.

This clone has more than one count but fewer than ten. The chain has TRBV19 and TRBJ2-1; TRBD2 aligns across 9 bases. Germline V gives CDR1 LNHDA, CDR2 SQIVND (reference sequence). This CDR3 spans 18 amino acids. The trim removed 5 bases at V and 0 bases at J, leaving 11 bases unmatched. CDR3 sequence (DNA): TGTGCCAGTAGTCCCCCGGGCGGGAGGGGATTCTCCTACAATGAGCAGTTCTTC. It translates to CASSPPGGRGFSYNEQFF.

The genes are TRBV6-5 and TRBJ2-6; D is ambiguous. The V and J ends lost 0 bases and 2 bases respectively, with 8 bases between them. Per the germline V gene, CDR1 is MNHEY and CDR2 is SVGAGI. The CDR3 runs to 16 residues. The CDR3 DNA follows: TGTGCCAGCAGTTACTCGCAGTCGACTGGGGCCAACGTCCTGACTTTC. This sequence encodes CASSYSQSTGANVLTF.

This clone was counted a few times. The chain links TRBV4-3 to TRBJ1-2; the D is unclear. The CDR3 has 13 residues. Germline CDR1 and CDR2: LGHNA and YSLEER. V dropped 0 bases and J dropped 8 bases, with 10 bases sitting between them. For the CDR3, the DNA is TGCGCCAGCAGCCAAGATCGGCGCCGCGGCTACACCTTC. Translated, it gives CASSQDRRRGYTF.

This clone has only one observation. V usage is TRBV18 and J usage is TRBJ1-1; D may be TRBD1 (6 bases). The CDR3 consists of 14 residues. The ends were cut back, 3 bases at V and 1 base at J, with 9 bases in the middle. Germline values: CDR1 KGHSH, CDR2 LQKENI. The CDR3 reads CASSPDRKNTEAFF. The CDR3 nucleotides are TGTGCCAGCTCACCGGACAGAAAGAACACTGAAGCTTTCTTT.

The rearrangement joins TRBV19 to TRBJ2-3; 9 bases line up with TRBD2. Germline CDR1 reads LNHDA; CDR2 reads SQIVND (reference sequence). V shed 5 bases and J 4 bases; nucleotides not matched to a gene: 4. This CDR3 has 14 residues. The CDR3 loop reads CASSAGGFADTQYF. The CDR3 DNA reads TGTGCCAGTAGTGCGGGAGGGTTTGCAGATACGCAGTATTTT. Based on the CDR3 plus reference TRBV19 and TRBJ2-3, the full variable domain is DGGITQSPKYLFRKEGQNVTLSCEQNLNHDAMYWYRQDPGQGLRLIYYSQIVNDFQKGDIAEGYSVSREKKESFPLTVTSAQKNPTAFYLCASSAGGFADTQYFGPGTRLTVL.

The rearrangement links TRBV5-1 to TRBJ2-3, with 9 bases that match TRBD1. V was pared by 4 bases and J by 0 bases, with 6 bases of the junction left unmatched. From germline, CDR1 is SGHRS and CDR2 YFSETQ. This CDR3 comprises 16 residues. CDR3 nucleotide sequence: TGCGCCAGCAGCCGGACAGGGGTCTCTAGCACAGATACGCAGTATTTT. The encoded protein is CASSRTGVSSTDTQYF.

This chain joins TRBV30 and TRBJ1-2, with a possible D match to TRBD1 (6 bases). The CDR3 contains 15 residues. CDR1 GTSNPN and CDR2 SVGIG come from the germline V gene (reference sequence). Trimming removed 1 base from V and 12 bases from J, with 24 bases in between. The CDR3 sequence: CAWSGGAGIRIGHTF. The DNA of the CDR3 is TGTGCCTGGAGTGGGGGGGCCGGGATTAGGATCGGCCACACCTTC.

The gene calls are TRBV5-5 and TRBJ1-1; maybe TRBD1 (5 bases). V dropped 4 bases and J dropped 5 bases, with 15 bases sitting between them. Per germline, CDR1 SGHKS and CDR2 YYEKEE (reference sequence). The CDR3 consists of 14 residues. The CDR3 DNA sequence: TGTGCCAGCAGCCCCGGTGGGGGTTTAACTGAAGCTTTCTTT. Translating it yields CASSPGGGLTEAFF.

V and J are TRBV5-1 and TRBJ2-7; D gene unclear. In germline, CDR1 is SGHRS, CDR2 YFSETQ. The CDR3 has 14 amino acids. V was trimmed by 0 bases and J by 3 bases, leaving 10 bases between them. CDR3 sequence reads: CASSLGSANYEQYF. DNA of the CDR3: TGCGCCAGCAGCTTGGGGTCAGCAAACTACGAGCAGTACTTC.